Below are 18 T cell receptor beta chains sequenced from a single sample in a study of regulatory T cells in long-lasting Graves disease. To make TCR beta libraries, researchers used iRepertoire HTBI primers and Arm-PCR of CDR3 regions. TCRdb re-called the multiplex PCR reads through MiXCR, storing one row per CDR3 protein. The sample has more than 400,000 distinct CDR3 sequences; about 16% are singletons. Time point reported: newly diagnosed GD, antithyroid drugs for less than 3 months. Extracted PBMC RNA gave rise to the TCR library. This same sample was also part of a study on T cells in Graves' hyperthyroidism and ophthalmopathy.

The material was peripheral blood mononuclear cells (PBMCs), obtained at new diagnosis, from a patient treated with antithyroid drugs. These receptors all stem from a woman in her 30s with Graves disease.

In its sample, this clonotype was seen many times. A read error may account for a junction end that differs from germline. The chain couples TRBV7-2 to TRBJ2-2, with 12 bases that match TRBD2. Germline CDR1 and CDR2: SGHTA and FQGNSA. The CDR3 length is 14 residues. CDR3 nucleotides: TGTGCCAGCAGCCTAGCGGGAGGGACCGGGGAGCTGTTTTTT. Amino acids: CASSLAGGTGELFF.

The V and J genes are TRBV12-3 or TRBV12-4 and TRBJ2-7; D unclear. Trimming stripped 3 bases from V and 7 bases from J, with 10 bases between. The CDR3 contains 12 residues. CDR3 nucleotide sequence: TGTGCCAGCAGTTTTAAGGGCCGGGAGCAGTACTTC. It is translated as CASSFKGREQYF.

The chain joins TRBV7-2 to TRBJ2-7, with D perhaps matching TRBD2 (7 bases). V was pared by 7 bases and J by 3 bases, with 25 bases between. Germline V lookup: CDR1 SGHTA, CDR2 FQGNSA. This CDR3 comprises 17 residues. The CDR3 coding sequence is TGTGCCAGCAAGGGGGGGGGGTCTATGAGCGGTATCTACGAGCAGTACTTC. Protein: CASKGGGSMSGIYEQYF. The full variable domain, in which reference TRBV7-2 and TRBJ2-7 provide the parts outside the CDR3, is GAGVSQSPSNKVTEKGKDVELRCDPISGHTALYWYRQSLGQGLEFLIYFQGNSAPDKSGLPSDRFSAERTGGSVSTLTIQRTQQEDSAVYLCASKGGGSMSGIYEQYFGPGTRLTVT.

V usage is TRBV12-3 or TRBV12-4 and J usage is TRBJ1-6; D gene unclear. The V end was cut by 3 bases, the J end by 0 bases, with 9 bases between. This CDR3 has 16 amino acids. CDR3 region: CASSFGKSSYNSPLHF. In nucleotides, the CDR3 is TGTGCCAGCAGTTTCGGGAAGAGCTCCTATAATTCACCCCTCCACTTT.

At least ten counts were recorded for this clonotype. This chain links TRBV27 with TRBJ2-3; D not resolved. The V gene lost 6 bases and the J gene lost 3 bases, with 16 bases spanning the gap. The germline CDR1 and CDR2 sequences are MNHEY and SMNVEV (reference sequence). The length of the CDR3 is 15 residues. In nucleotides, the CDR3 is TGTGCCAGCAGCCTCCTAGTTAGCAGAACAGATACGCAGTATTTT. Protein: CASSLLVSRTDTQYF.

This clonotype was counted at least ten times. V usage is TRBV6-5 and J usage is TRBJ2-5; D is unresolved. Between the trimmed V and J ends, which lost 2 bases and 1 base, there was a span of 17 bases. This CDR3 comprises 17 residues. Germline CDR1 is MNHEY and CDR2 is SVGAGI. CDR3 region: CASSYDLDKDLQETQYF. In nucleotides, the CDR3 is TGTGCCAGCAGTTACGACCTGGATAAGGATCTCCAAGAGACCCAGTACTTC.

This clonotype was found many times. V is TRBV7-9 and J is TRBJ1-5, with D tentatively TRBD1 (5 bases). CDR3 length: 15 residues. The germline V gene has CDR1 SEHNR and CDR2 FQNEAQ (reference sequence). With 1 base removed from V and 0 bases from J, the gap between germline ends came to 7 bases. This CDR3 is CASSLDRNSNQPQHF. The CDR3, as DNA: TGTGCCAGCAGCTTAGACAGGAATAGCAATCAGCCCCAGCATTTT.

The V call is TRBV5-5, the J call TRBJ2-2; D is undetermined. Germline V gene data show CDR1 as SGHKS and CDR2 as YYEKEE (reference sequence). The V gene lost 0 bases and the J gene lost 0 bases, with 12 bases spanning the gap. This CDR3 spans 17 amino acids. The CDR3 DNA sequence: TGTGCCAGCAGCTTGGCGTCGGAGATGGCGAACACCGGGGAGCTGTTTTTT. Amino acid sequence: CASSLASEMANTGELFF.

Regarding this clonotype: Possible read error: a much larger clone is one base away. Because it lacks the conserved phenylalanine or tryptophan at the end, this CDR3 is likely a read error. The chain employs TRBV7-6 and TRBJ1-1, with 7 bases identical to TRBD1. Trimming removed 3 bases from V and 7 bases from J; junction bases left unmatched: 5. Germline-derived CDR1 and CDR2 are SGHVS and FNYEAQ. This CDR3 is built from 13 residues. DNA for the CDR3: TGTGCCAGCAGCTTTACTCGACAGGGTGAAGCTTTCTAT. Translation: CASSFTRQGEAFY.

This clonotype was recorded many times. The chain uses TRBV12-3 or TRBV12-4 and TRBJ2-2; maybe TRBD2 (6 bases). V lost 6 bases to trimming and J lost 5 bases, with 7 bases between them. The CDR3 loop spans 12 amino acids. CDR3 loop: CASRGGTGELFF. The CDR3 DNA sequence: TGTGCCAGCAGGGGGGGAACCGGGGAGCTGTTTTTT.

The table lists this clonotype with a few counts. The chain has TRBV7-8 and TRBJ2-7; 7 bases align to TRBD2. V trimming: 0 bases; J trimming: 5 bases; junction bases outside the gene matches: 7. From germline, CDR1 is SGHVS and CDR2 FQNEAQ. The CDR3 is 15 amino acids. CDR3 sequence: CASSLAGTINHEQYF. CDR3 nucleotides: TGTGCCAGCAGCTTAGCAGGGACTATTAACCACGAGCAGTACTTC.

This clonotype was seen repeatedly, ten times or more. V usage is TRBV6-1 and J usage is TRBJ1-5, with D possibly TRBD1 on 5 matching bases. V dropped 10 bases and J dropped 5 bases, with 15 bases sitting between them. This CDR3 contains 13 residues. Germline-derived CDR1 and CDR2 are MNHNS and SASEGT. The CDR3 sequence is CATQSGTYQPQHF. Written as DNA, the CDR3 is TGTGCCACTCAATCCGGGACCTATCAGCCCCAGCATTTT.

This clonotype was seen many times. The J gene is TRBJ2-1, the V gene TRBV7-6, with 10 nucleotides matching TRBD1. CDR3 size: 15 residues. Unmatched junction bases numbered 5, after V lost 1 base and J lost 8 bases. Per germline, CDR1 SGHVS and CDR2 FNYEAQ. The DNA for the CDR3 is TGTGCCAGCAGCTTAGGACAGGGGGCAGGTTATGAGCAGTTCTTC. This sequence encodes CASSLGQGAGYEQFF. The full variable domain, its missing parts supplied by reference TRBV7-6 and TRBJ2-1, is GAGVSQSPRYKVTKRGQDVALRCDPISGHVSLYWYRQALGQGPEFLTYFNYEAQQDKSGLPNDRFSAERPEGSISTLTIQRTEQRDSAMYRCASSLGQGAGYEQFFGPGTRLTVL.

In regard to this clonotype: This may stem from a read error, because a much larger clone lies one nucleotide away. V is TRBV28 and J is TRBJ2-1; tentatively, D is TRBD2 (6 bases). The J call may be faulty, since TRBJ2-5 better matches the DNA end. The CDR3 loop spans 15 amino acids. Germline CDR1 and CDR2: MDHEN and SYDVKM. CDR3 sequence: CASSTRRELQETQYF. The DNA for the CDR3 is TGTGCCAGCAGTACCCGACGGGAGTTACAAGAGACCCAGTACTTC.

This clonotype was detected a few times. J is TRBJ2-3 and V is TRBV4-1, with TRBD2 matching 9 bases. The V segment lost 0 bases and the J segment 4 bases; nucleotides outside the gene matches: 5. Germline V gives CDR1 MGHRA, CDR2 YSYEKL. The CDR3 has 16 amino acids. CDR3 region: CASSQDEAGGSDTQYF. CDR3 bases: TGCGCCAGCAGCCAAGACGAGGCGGGAGGGTCAGATACGCAGTATTTT.

CDR3 sequence: CASSLSSGSGYTF. CDR3 sequence (DNA): TGTGCCAGCAGTTTATCGTCGGGCTCCGGCTACACCTTC. The chain has TRBV27 and TRBJ1-2; D uncertain. V lost 0 bases, J lost 8 bases, and 10 bases lay in between. Looked up from germline, CDR1 is MNHEY and CDR2 is SMNVEV (reference sequence). The CDR3 is 13 amino acids.

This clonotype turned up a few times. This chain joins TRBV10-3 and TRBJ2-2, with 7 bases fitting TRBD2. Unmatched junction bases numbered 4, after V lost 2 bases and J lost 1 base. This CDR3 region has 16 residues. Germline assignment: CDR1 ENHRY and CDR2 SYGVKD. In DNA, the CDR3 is TGTGCCATCAGTGAGAACGCTAGCGGGAACACCGGGGAGCTGTTTTTT. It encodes CAISENASGNTGELFF.

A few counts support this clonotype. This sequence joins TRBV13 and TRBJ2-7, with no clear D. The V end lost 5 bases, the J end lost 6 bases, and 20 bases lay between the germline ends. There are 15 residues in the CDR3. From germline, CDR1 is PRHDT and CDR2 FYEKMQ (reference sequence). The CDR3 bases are TGTGCCAGCAGCCCAGACCCCGGCCAGCCCTCCGAGCAGTACTTC. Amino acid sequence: CASSPDPGQPSEQYF.